The 11 T cell receptor beta chains listed next were all sequenced from one sample in a study of T cells in Graves' hyperthyroidism and ophthalmopathy. The source material, RNA transcripts, was used to amplify TCR beta CDR3 regions. An initial round of RT-PCR targeting the TCR CDR3 relied on the HTBI primer set. TCRdb itself ran the multiplex PCR reads through MiXCR, one entry per CDR3 protein. There are nearly 750,000 distinct CDR3 sequences in the sample; over 35% occur only once, and less than 35% lies in the top ten. The sample taken for sequencing was blood. The receptor source for this set is a woman aged 40 to 55 with Graves' hyperthyroidism.

The chain is built from TRBV12-3 or TRBV12-4 and TRBJ2-3, with D hard to call. V dropped 8 bases and J dropped 5 bases, with 11 bases sitting between them. CDR3 length: 12 residues. The CDR3 nucleotides read TGTGCCAGCTGTATCCATGGAGATACGCAGTATTTT. Translated: CASCIHGDTQYF.

CDR3 residues: CASRSGSGGSETQYF. In nucleotides, the CDR3 is TGTGCCAGCAGATCGGGCAGCGGGGGGTCCGAGACCCAGTACTTC. The V call is TRBV7-9, the J call TRBJ2-5; TRBD2 matches at 9 bases. V was pared by 6 bases and J by 5 bases, with 10 bases of the junction left unmatched. The CDR3 totals 15 residues. Germline CDR1 is SEHNR and CDR2 is FQNEAQ (reference sequence).

This clonotype has more than one count but fewer than ten. The chain uses TRBV4-1 and TRBJ1-2; 9 bases are a match to TRBD1. There are 15 residues in the CDR3. J lost 8 bases, V lost 0 bases, and 7 bases had no gene match. Germline V gives CDR1 MGHRA, CDR2 YSYEKL. The CDR3 loop reads CASSQEGQGYSGYTF. The CDR3 DNA reads as TGCGCCAGCAGCCAAGAGGGACAGGGTTATAGCGGCTACACCTTC.

This rearrangement joins TRBV4-2 to TRBJ2-7; unclear D gene. The germline V gene has CDR1 LGHNA and CDR2 YNFKEQ. The CDR3 consists of 16 residues. Trimming stripped 0 bases from V and 0 bases from J, with 12 bases between. The CDR3 DNA reads as TGTGCCAGCAGCCAAGATTTAACGGTTAGCTCCTACGAGCAGTACTTC. Residues: CASSQDLTVSSYEQYF.

V is TRBV6-5 and J is TRBJ1-4, with TRBD1 as a possible D gene (5 bases). Trimming removed 0 bases at V and 11 bases at J, with 10 bases between. This CDR3 is 13 amino acids long. From germline, CDR1 is MNHEY and CDR2 SVGAGI. The CDR3 DNA reads TGTGCCAGCAGTTACTCTTCTCGGGGGAAACTGTTTTTT. Amino acids: CASSYSSRGKLFF.

The chain employs TRBV10-3 and TRBJ2-7; 8 bases agree with TRBD1. This CDR3 has 15 amino acids. Per the germline V gene, CDR1 is ENHRY and CDR2 is SYGVKD. V was clipped by 5 bases and J by 2 bases; unmatched bases: 8. The CDR3 DNA reads TGTGCCATCAGTTCCAGGACAGGGAGAACCTACGAGCAGTACTTC. Protein: CAISSRTGRTYEQYF.

This clonotype was found many times. This chain connects TRBV12-3 or TRBV12-4 to TRBJ2-7, with 11 bases fitting TRBD1. The CDR3 is 14 residues long. V was clipped by 6 bases and J by 3 bases; unmatched bases: 4. The CDR3 DNA reads TGTGCCAGCAGCCCCGGGACAGGGGGCTACGAGCAGTACTTC. Its protein is CASSPGTGGYEQYF.

The chain couples TRBV24-1 to TRBJ1-1; the D is unclear. The CDR3 totals 13 residues. Germline CDR1 KGHDR, CDR2 SFDVKD. Trimming pared 3 bases from V and 3 bases from J, leaving 7 bases between. The CDR3 loop is CATSDQDHTEAFF. CDR3 nucleotide sequence: TGTGCCACCAGTGATCAGGACCACACTGAAGCTTTCTTT.

This clonotype was detected once. This chain joins TRBV6-1 and TRBJ2-6; D is perhaps TRBD1 (5 bases). CDR1 and CDR2 (germline): MNHNS, SASEGT. The ends were cut back, 6 bases at V and 4 bases at J, with 13 bases in the middle. The CDR3 has 15 residues. CDR3 bases: TGTGCCAGCAGCCAGGGATCGACAGGGGCCAACGTCCTGACTTTC. It is translated as CASSQGSTGANVLTF.

A few counts support this clonotype. The gene calls are TRBV11-2 and TRBJ2-7, with D possibly TRBD2 on 5 matching bases. CDR1 is SGHAT and CDR2 is FQNNGV in the germline V gene. Trimming pared 5 bases from V and 5 bases from J, leaving 16 bases between. The CDR3 spans 14 residues. Here the CDR3 DNA reads TGTGCCAGCAGCCAAGAATTTAGGCGGGACGAGCAGTACTTC. It translates to CASSQEFRRDEQYF. Using reference TRBV11-2 and TRBJ2-7 for the parts outside the CDR3, the full variable domain is EAGVAQSPRYKIIEKRQSVAFWCNPISGHATLYWYQQILGQGPKLLIQFQNNGVVDDSQLPKDRFSAERLKGVDSTLKIQPAKLEDSAVYLCASSQEFRRDEQYFGPGTRLTVT.

The sample holds many counts of this clonotype. The rearrangement uses TRBV6-5 and TRBJ1-6; D call uncertain. The V gene's germline CDR1 is MNHEY and CDR2 SVGAGI. V was clipped by 9 bases and J by 0 bases, with 9 bases between them. CDR3 length equals 14 residues. In DNA form, the CDR3 reads TGTGCCAGTGGGCAGGTCTCCTATAATTCACCCCTCCACTTT. Translated, it gives CASGQVSYNSPLHF.